Presented here are 5 T cell receptor beta chains from one specimen sequenced in a study of Graves' ophthalmopathy and Graves' hyperthyroidism. The authors amplified TCR beta CDR3 regions, and they did so from RNA transcripts for repertoire sequencing. Second-round multiplex PCR came after first-round RT-PCR with HTBI primers. TCRdb analysed the multiplex PCR reads with MiXCR anew, one entry per CDR3 protein. Of approximately 700,000 distinct CDR3 sequences listed, roughly two fifths are singletons. The sample consisted of peripheral blood. The origin of the receptors is an adult man with Graves' ophthalmopathy.

This clonotype was seen ten or more times. The genes are TRBV7-9 and TRBJ1-1; a weak D match, TRBD1 (5 bases). Trimming left V 3 bases short and J 8 bases short, with 13 bases between. The CDR3 length is 13 residues. Germline assignment: CDR1 SEHNR and CDR2 FQNEAQ (reference sequence). CDR3 sequence (DNA): TGTGCCAGCAGCTTCCCGACAGTAGCCGAAGCTTTCTTT. Protein product: CASSFPTVAEAFF.

The chain is built from TRBV25-1 and TRBJ1-6; TRBD1 aligns across 8 bases. Unmatched junction bases numbered 6, after V lost 2 bases and J lost 6 bases. The CDR3 is 16 amino acids. Germline CDR1 MGHDK, CDR2 SYGVNS. CDR3 nucleotides: TGTGCCAGCAGTGAACGGGGGACAGGTCTTAATTCACCCCTCCACTTT. This sequence encodes CASSERGTGLNSPLHF.

The rearrangement links TRBV29-1 to TRBJ1-1, with D unclear. V lost 8 bases, J lost 0 bases, and 13 bases lay in between. The germline V gene has CDR1 SQVTM and CDR2 ANQGSEA. This CDR3 is 13 amino acids long. CDR3 protein: CSLSGSMNTEAFF. CDR3 in DNA: TGCAGCCTAAGTGGTAGCATGAACACTGAAGCTTTCTTT.

The chain couples TRBV5-1 to TRBJ1-4; the match to TRBD1 covers 10 bases. From germline, CDR1 is SGHRS and CDR2 YFSETQ. The J segment lost 8 bases and the V segment lost 5 bases, leaving 12 bases of the junction unmatched. This CDR3 spans 16 amino acids. CDR3 sequence reads: CASRSGQGGGREKLFF. The CDR3 DNA reads as TGCGCCAGCAGGTCAGGACAGGGGGGAGGACGCGAAAAACTGTTTTTT.

Ten or more counts support this clonotype. The chain recombines TRBV19 with TRBJ1-6; possible D gene TRBD1, 6 bases. The CDR3 loop spans 16 amino acids. Germline V gives CDR1 LNHDA, CDR2 SQIVND (reference sequence). The ends were cut back, 5 bases at V and 5 bases at J, with 16 bases in the middle. The CDR3 here is CASSEQGEPNNSPLHF. The CDR3 DNA reads as TGTGCCAGTAGTGAACAGGGAGAACCTAATAATTCACCCCTCCACTTT.